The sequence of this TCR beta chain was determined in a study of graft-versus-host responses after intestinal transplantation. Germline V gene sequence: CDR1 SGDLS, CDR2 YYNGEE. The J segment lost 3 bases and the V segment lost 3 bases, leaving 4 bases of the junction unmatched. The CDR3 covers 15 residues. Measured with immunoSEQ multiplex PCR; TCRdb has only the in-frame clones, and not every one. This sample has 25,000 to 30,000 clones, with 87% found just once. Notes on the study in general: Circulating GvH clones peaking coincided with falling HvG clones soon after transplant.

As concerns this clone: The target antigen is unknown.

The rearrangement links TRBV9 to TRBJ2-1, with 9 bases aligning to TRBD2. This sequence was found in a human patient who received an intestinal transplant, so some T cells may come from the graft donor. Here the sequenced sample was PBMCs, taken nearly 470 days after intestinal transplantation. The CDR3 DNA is TGTGCCAGCAGCGCCCGACTAGCGGACTACAATGAGCAGTTCTTC. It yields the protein CASSARLADYNEQFF.